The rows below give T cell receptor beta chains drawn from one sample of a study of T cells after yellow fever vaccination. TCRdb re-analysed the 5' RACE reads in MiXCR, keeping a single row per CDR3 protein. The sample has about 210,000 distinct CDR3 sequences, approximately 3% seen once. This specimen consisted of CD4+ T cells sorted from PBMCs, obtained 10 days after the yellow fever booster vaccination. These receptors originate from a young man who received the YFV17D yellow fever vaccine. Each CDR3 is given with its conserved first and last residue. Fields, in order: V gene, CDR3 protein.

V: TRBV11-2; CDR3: CASSFNRPGTEAFF
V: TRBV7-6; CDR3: CASSLVVNPQERQETQYF
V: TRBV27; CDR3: CASSFNGAGTGELFF
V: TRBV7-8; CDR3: CASSLNAGGYTF
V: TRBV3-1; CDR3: CASSHIREEETQYF
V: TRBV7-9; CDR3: CASSSDTGAYSNQPQHF
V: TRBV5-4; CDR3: CASSLEGARGETQYF
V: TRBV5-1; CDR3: CASSLWGLDSPLHF
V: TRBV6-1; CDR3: CASSELAGGLNEQFF
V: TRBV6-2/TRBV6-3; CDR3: CASSRPPNTGELFF
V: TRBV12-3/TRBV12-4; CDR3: CASSLRGYGYTF
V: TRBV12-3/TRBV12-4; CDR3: CASSLVKGANEKLFF
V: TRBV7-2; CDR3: CASSLDAYTEAFF
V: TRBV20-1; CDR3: CSAPRQGYSNQPQHF
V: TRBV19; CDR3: CASSYSSVGPLHF
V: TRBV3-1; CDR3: CASSTWTGGAGANVLTF
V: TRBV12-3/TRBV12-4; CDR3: CASRNENEQFF
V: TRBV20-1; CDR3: CSAPSPGAYGYTF
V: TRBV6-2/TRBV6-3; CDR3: CASGYGQTSTDTQYF
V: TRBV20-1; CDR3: CSASKGALTKNIQYF
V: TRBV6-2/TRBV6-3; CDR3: CASSYSSGGAPDTQYF
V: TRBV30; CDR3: CAWYTGKGLGDEKLFF
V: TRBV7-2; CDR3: CASTLRGSIDTQYF
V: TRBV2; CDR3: CASRRQASSYEQYF